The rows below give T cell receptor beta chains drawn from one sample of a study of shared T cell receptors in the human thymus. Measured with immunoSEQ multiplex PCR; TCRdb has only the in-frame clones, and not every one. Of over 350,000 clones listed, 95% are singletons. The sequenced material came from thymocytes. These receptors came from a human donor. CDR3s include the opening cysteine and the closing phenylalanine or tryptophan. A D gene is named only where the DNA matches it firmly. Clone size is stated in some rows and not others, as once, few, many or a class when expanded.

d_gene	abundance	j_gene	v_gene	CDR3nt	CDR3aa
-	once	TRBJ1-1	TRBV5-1	TGCGCCAGCAGCTTAGCAGGGTGGAGCACTGAAGCTTTCTTT	CASSLAGWSTEAFF
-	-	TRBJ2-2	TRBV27	TGTGCCAGCAGTCATGACACCGGGGAGCTGTTTTTT	CASSHDTGELFF
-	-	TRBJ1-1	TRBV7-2	TGTGCCAGCAGCCGTGACACAGGGCGAGACACTGAAGCTTTCTTT	CASSRDTGRDTEAFF
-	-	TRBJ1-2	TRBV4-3	TGCGCCAGCAGCCAAGATCGGTCCACACGGGGGCGCGGTTATGGCTACACCTTC	CASSQDRSTRGRGYGYTF
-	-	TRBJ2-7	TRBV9	TGTGCCAGCAGCCCCAACCCTAGACAGAGTCAATACGAGCAGTACTTC	CASSPNPRQSQYEQYF
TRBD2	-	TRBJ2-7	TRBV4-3	TGCGCCAGCAGCCAAGGGACTAGCGGACACTACGAGCAGTACTTC	CASSQGTSGHYEQYF
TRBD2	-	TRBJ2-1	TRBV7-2	TGTGCCAGCAGCTTAATCCCGCGGGAGTTTCAGAGCCCCTACAATGAGCAGTTCTTC	CASSLIPREFQSPYNEQFF
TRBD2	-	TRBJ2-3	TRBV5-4	TGTGCCAGCAGCTTGGAGGCTAGCGGGGAAAACACAGATACGCAGTATTTT	CASSLEASGENTDTQYF
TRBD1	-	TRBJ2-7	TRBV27	TGTGCCAGCAGTTTATCTCGGACAGGGGGCGCGGAAGGCCAGGAAGTAAGGCCATACGAGCAGTACTTC	CASSLSRTGGAEGQEVRPYEQYF
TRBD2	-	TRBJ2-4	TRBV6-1	TGTGCCAGCAGTGGCCTAGCGGGCCGAGGAAACATTCAGTACTTC	CASSGLAGRGNIQYF
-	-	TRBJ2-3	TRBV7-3	TGTGCCAGCAGCCCAGATTGGGACCCATCTAGCACAGATACGCAGTATTTT	CASSPDWDPSSTDTQYF
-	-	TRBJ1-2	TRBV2	TGTGCCAGCAGGGCCGGAGCTTTTCGCTATGGCTACACCTTC	CASRAGAFRYGYTF
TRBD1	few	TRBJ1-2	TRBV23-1	TGCGCCAGCAGTCAATCAAGAGGGGGCGCCGTCTATGGCTACACCTTC	CASSQSRGGAVYGYTF
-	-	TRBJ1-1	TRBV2	TGTGCCAGCAGAGAAGGGGGGACGAACACTGAAGCTTTCTTT	CASREGGTNTEAFF
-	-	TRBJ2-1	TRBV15	TGTGCCACCAGCAGACCGCCCCGGGACGTCTACAATGAGCAGTTCTTC	CATSRPPRDVYNEQFF
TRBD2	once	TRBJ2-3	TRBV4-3	TGCGCCAGCAGCCAAAACCTCTTACGGGAGGAAGGCACAGATACGCAGTATTTT	CASSQNLLREEGTDTQYF
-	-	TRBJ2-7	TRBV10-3	TGTGCCACCGCCTGCCAGTCCTACGAGCAGTACTTC	CATACQSYEQYF
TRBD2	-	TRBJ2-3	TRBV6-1	TGTGCCAGCAGTGAACGTCGGTTTGGGCGGGAGGTCACAGATACGCAGTATTTT	CASSERRFGREVTDTQYF
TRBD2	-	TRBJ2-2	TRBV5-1	TGCGCCAGCAGCCCCCCCGGGACTAGCGGGAGGGCCGCCGGGGAGCTGTTTTTT	CASSPPGTSGRAAGELFF
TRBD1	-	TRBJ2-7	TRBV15	TGTGCCACCAGCAGAGAGGTGGGGACAGACTACGAGCAGTACTTC	CATSREVGTDYEQYF
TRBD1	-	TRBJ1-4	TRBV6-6	TGTGCCAGCAGTTACAACAGGGGAGGCGAAAAACTGTTTTTT	CASSYNRGGEKLFF
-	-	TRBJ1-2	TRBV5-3	TGTGCCAGAAGCTTAAGTGGGAAGGATGGCTACACCTTC	CARSLSGKDGYTF
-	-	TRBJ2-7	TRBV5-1	TGCGCCAGCAGCGAGACCGAGTCCCCCTACGAGCAGTACTTC	CASSETESPYEQYF
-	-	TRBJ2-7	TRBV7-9	TGTGCCAGCAGCTCCACGGAACTTCCCTACGAGCAGTACTTC	CASSSTELPYEQYF
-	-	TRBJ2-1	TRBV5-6	TGTGCCAGCAGCTTGGGGGTCGAGCCTCAAAAAGGGATATACAATGAGCAGTTCTTC	CASSLGVEPQKGIYNEQFF
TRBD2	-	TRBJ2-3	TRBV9	TGTGCCAGCAGCGCCGGGACTACCAACACAGATACGCAGTATTTT	CASSAGTTNTDTQYF
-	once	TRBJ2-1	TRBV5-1	TGCGCCAGCAGCTTATTGCCGACTCCCCTAAATGAGCAGTTCTTC	CASSLLPTPLNEQFF
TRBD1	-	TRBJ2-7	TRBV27	TGTGCCAGCAGTCCCAGACAGGGAAGAAGGGAGCAGTACTTC	CASSPRQGRREQYF
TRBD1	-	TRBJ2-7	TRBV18	TGTGCCAGCTCACCCCCGGACAGGGGCGACCCCTCCTACGAGCAGTACTTC	CASSPPDRGDPSYEQYF
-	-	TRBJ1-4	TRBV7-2	TGTGCCAGCAGCGCCTTGGACAGTAAGAAACTGTTTTTT	CASSALDSKKLFF
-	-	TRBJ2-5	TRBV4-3	TGCGCCAGCAGCCAAGATGGAGGACGGGAGACCCAGTACTTC	CASSQDGGRETQYF
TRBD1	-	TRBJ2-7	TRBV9	TGTGCCAGCAGCGCGGACAGGGGCGACGAGCAGTACTTC	CASSADRGDEQYF
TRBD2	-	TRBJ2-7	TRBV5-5	TGTGCCAGCAGCCCGGGACTAGCGGGAGTCGGTTCCCGCGAGCAGTACTTC	CASSPGLAGVGSREQYF
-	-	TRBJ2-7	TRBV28	TGTGCCAGCAGTTCCAGGGAGGCTTACGAGCAGTACTTC	CASSSREAYEQYF
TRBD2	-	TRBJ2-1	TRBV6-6	TGTGCCAGCAGTTCACTAGCGGGAGGGTGGAATGAGCAGTTCTTC	CASSSLAGGWNEQFF
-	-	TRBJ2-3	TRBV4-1	TGCGCCAGCAGCCAAGGACTAGTCGCAGATACGCAGTATTTT	CASSQGLVADTQYF
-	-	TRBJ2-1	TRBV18	TGTGCCAGCTCACCACCGATGGGGGGAAGTTCCTACAATGAGCAGTTCTTC	CASSPPMGGSSYNEQFF
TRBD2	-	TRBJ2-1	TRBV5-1	TGCGCCAGCAGCTTTTCCGAGGCTAGCGGTTCCATCTACAATGAGCAGTTCTTC	CASSFSEASGSIYNEQFF
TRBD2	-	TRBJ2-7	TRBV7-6	TGTGCCAGCAGCCCCCAAGGGCCTAGCGGGCCAACCTACGAGCAGTACTTC	CASSPQGPSGPTYEQYF
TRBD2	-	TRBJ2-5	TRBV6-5	TGTGCCAGCAGTTACGGACTAGCGGAGACCCAGTACTTC	CASSYGLAETQYF
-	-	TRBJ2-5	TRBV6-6	TGTGCCAGCAGGCCAGACGAGGGTGGGGAGACCCAGTACTTC	CASRPDEGGETQYF
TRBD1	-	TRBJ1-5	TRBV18	TGTGCCAGCTCACCGGGACAGAACAATCAGCCCCAGCATTTT	CASSPGQNNQPQHF
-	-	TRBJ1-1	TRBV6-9	TGTGCCAGCACCAGCCACTCGACGCTGGGAGACACTGAAGCTTTCTTT	CASTSHSTLGDTEAFF
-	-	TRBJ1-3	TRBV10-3	TGTGCCATCAGTGAGTCGTGGACGTCTGGAAACACCATATATTTT	CAISESWTSGNTIYF
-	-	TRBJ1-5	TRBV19	TGTGCCAGTAGTCATTCTCAGGTTTTAAATAGCAATCAGCCCCAGCATTTT	CASSHSQVLNSNQPQHF
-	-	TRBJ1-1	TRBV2	TGTGCCAGCAGTGAAAGGGAGGGAACTGAAGCTTTCTTT	CASSEREGTEAFF
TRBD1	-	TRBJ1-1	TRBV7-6	TGTGCCAGCAGCTTAGGAGGGGGCGACACTGAAGCTTTCTTT	CASSLGGGDTEAFF
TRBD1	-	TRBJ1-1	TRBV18	TGTGCCAGCTCATCGGGACAGATAAAGAACACTGAAGCTTTCTTT	CASSSGQIKNTEAFF
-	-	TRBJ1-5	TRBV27	TGTGCCAGCAGTTTCTCCTTTAATCAGCCCCAGCATTTT	CASSFSFNQPQHF
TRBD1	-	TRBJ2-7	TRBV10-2	TGCGCCAGCAGTTATGAAGCGGGACAGGGTCTTTACGAGCAGTACTTC	CASSYEAGQGLYEQYF
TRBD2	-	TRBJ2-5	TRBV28	TGTGCCAGCACCCCGACCCTCTGGTATCTAGCGGGATGGACACAAGAGACCCAGTACTTC	CASTPTLWYLAGWTQETQYF
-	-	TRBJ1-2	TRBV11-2	TGTGCCAGCAGCTTAGAAGCTCCCACTAACTATGGCTACACCTTC	CASSLEAPTNYGYTF